Given below is one T cell receptor beta chain in context. The sample is drawn from a study of cytomegalovirus exposure and HLA in healthy donors. PCR involved 60 Vbeta and 13 Jbeta primers. The authors' processing: A later analysis counted 80 million or so unique TCR beta chains, around 10 million shared. TCRdb's copy holds only in-frame clones and misses some; the assay was immunoSEQ multiplex PCR. V, J and clone size are those of that table, while D and trimming were read from the DNA. The data contain some 140,000 clones, roughly three quarters of them singletons. This TCR was sampled from a woman aged 18 to 35 in good health and CMV-seronegative. Material for sequencing was PBMCs.

CDR3 nucleotide sequence: TGTGCCAGCAGCAGGACAGGGGGGAGTAAATCCTACGAGCAGTACTTC. Its protein is CASSRTGGSKSYEQYF. V usage is TRBV5-4 and J usage is TRBJ2-7; TRBD1 agrees at 10 bases. Germline V lookup: CDR1 SGHNT, CDR2 YYREEE (reference sequence). The CDR3 totals 16 residues. V lost 4 bases and J lost 1; bases outside the gene matches: 8. Supplemented by reference TRBV5-4 and TRBJ2-7, the full variable domain reads ETGVTQSPTHLIKTRGQQVTLRCSSQSGHNTVSWYQQALGQGPQFIFQYYREEENGRGNFPPRFSGLQFPNYSSELNVNALELDDSALYLCASSRTGGSKSYEQYFGPGTRLTVT.